The 32 T cell receptor beta chains given below trace back to one sample, sequenced in a study of T cell repertoires in cytomegalovirus infection. TCRdb called the reads again in MiXCR, with one record for every CDR3 protein. The profile shows roughly 310,000 distinct CDR3 sequences, under 20% of them singletons. Sequencing was performed on PBMCs. The receptors here all came from a human donor in good health (CMV status not recorded). Some clones in this sample may be carry-over from other donors' samples.

The table lists this clonotype with many counts. The J gene is TRBJ1-5, the V gene TRBV19, with no clear D. This CDR3 contains 13 residues. V shed 5 bases and J shed 5 bases, with 10 bases lying between them. In germline, CDR1 is LNHDA, CDR2 SQIVND (reference sequence). DNA of the CDR3: TGTGCCAGTAGTCCCGACCTATATCAGCCCCAGCATTTT. This translates into CASSPDLYQPQHF.

This sequence joins TRBV5-8 and TRBJ1-5, with D possibly TRBD1 on 5 matching bases. Germline V lookup: CDR1 SGHTS, CDR2 YDEGEE. The V and J ends lost 4 bases and 7 bases respectively, with 18 bases between them. The CDR3 extends over 15 amino acids. The CDR3: CASSPFGQGRQPQHF. The CDR3 DNA follows: TGTGCCAGCAGCCCCTTTGGGCAGGGCAGGCAGCCCCAGCATTTT.

This clonotype was recorded many times. The gene calls are TRBV7-8 and TRBJ2-7; D is unclear. This CDR3 spans 12 amino acids. CDR1 is SGHVS, CDR2 FQNEAQ, per germline. V was clipped by 3 bases and J by 5 bases, with 8 bases between them. The CDR3: CASSLIRDEQYF. The CDR3 nucleotides are TGTGCCAGCAGCTTGATTAGGGACGAGCAGTACTTC.

This clonotype was detected ten times or more. The chain joins TRBV7-2 to TRBJ2-1; 12 bases line up with TRBD1. CDR3 length: 15 amino acids. V gave up 1 base and J gave up 8 bases; unmatched junction bases: 3. Germline V gene sequence: CDR1 SGHTA, CDR2 FQGNSA. The CDR3 spells CASSLVGTGGHEQFF. CDR3 in DNA: TGTGCCAGCAGCTTAGTAGGGACAGGGGGCCATGAGCAGTTCTTC.

This clonotype was observed many times. This sequence joins TRBV7-2 and TRBJ1-5, with D unresolved. Germline V CDR1 and CDR2: SGHTA, FQGNSA. The V gene lost 5 bases and the J gene lost 5 bases, with 10 bases spanning the gap. The CDR3 has 13 amino acids. CDR3 sequence reads: CASSIDRDQPQHF. The CDR3 DNA is TGTGCCAGCAGCATCGACCGGGATCAGCCCCAGCATTTT.

The rearrangement joins TRBV29-1 to TRBJ2-1; 12 bases map to TRBD2. The CDR3 covers 13 residues. J gave up 8 bases and V 2 bases, and 1 base lay outside the gene matches. Germline values: CDR1 SQVTM, CDR2 ANQGSEA. The CDR3 sequence: CSVERTSGDEQFF. CDR3 DNA sequence: TGCAGCGTTGAACGGACTAGCGGGGATGAGCAGTTCTTC.

The chain recombines TRBV28 with TRBJ1-2; TRBD1 matches at 9 bases. Per germline, CDR1 MDHEN and CDR2 SYDVKM. This CDR3 is 14 amino acids long. The V segment lost 1 base and the J segment 11 bases; nucleotides outside the gene matches: 8. CDR3 loop: CASSLSTGTGNYTF. For the CDR3, the DNA is TGTGCCAGCAGTTTATCAACCGGGACAGGGAATTACACCTTC.

In this sample, this clonotype turned up a few times. The chain recombines TRBV6-1 with TRBJ2-2; D assignment may be TRBD1 or TRBD2 (6 bases each). Trimming removed 6 bases at V and 3 bases at J, with 23 bases between. Germline V gives CDR1 MNHNS, CDR2 SASEGT. CDR3 length equals 18 residues. The CDR3 loop is CASRDYRYRVRDTGELFF. Here the CDR3 DNA reads TGTGCCAGCAGGGACTACCGATACAGGGTTCGGGACACCGGGGAGCTGTTTTTT.

This chain joins TRBV7-2 and TRBJ2-3; 11 bases align to TRBD2. The CDR3 consists of 18 residues. V gave up 5 bases and J gave up 5 bases; unmatched junction bases: 15. Germline CDR1 and CDR2: SGHTA and FQGNSA. CDR3 sequence reads: CASSQATLSGGERDTQYF. For the CDR3, the DNA is TGTGCCAGCAGCCAGGCGACGCTTAGCGGGGGGGAGAGAGATACGCAGTATTTT.

The chain uses TRBV28 and TRBJ1-5; 8 nucleotides align to TRBD1. Germline V gene lookup returns CDR1 MDHEN and CDR2 SYDVKM. The V and J ends lost 3 bases and 5 bases, in that order; junction bases with no gene match: 3. The CDR3 spans 14 residues. The CDR3 spells CASSFDRGYQPQHF. In DNA, the CDR3 is TGTGCCAGCAGTTTTGACAGGGGTTATCAGCCCCAGCATTTT.

The V and J genes are TRBV18 and TRBJ1-1; no firm D call. Germline-derived CDR1 and CDR2 are KGHSH and LQKENI. V gave up 6 bases and J gave up 3 bases, with 11 bases separating them. The CDR3 extends over 13 amino acids. The CDR3 nucleotides read TGTGCCAGCTCCCGGACGGAGCACACTGAAGCTTTCTTT. Translation: CASSRTEHTEAFF.

This clonotype was seen a handful of times. The chain uses TRBV10-3 and TRBJ1-4, with D unclear. V lost 10 bases and J 3 bases, leaving 12 bases between the germline ends. The CDR3 covers 13 residues. Per germline, CDR1 ENHRY and CDR2 SYGVKD. The CDR3 coding sequence is TGTGCCACCACATCAGCCCCTAATGAAAAACTGTTTTTT. Protein: CATTSAPNEKLFF.

This clonotype was found a few times. The chain carries TRBV6-2 or TRBV6-3 and TRBJ2-1; either TRBD1 or TRBD2 may supply D (6 bases each). The CDR3 sequence is 16 residues long. Germline V gene data show CDR1 as MNHEY and CDR2 as SVGEGT. Trimming cost V 7 bases and J 4 bases, with 20 bases left between them. The CDR3 coding sequence is TGTGCCAGCAATCCGGCCGGAGGGGGTTTTTACAATGAGCAGTTCTTC. Protein product: CASNPAGGGFYNEQFF.

The sample holds many counts of this clonotype. The J gene is TRBJ1-4, the V gene TRBV7-2; 7 bases line up with TRBD1. The CDR3 spans 14 residues. V dropped 3 bases and J dropped 9; count of bases not matched to a gene: 7. CDR1 SGHTA and CDR2 FQGNSA come from the germline V gene. DNA for the CDR3: TGTGCCAGCAGCTTGGAGGGGGCAGCTCAAAAACTGTTTTTT. This sequence encodes CASSLEGAAQKLFF.

The chain recombines TRBV14 with TRBJ1-2, with D perhaps matching TRBD1 (6 bases). CDR1 and CDR2 from the germline V gene are SGHDN and FVKESK. The CDR3 totals 13 residues. Deletions cut 1 base from V and 5 bases from J, with 8 bases between. CDR3 in DNA: TGTGCCAGCAGCCAAGGGACAGTTTATGGCTACACCTTC. It translates to CASSQGTVYGYTF.

This clonotype was seen a handful of times. The chain couples TRBV19 to TRBJ2-1; 8 bases are shared with TRBD2. This CDR3 is built from 15 residues. In germline, CDR1 is LNHDA, CDR2 SQIVND (reference sequence). J lost 8 bases, V lost 5 bases, and 11 bases had no gene match. CDR3: CASSLRDGGAYEQFF. Written as DNA, the CDR3 is TGTGCCAGTAGTCTAAGGGACGGGGGGGCTTATGAGCAGTTCTTC. The full variable domain, its missing parts supplied by reference TRBV19 and TRBJ2-1, is DGGITQSPKYLFRKEGQNVTLSCEQNLNHDAMYWYRQDPGQGLRLIYYSQIVNDFQKGDIAEGYSVSREKKESFPLTVTSAQKNPTAFYLCASSLRDGGAYEQFFGPGTRLTVL.

This clonotype was picked up one time. The gene calls are TRBV19 and TRBJ1-6, with TRBD1 as a possible D gene (5 bases). This CDR3 region has 18 residues. CDR1 and CDR2 (germline): LNHDA, SQIVND (reference sequence). Trimming took off 9 bases at V and 0 bases at J, with 21 bases between the two ends. The CDR3 spells CASRVTLRQSSYNSPLHF. The DNA of the CDR3 is TGTGCCAGCAGAGTAACCCTGAGACAGAGCTCCTATAATTCACCCCTCCACTTT. The full variable domain, completed using reference TRBV19 and TRBJ1-6, is DGGITQSPKYLFRKEGQNVTLSCEQNLNHDAMYWYRQDPGQGLRLIYYSQIVNDFQKGDIAEGYSVSREKKESFPLTVTSAQKNPTAFYLCASRVTLRQSSYNSPLHFGNGTRLTVT.

This clonotype has a count of ten or more. The chain couples TRBV20-1 to TRBJ1-6; TRBD1 is a possible D gene (6 bases). Germline lookup yields CDR1 DFQATT and CDR2 SNEGSKA (reference sequence). V was pared by 6 bases and J by 7 bases, with 16 bases between. The CDR3 consists of 14 residues. The DNA for the CDR3 is TGCAGTGCAACCCTTGGGACATTAAATTCACCCCTCCACTTT. Amino acid sequence: CSATLGTLNSPLHF.

This clonotype was observed at least ten times. The rearrangement links TRBV6-1 to TRBJ2-1; no clear D. V was clipped by 4 bases and J by 5 bases, with 15 bases between them. Germline V gene data show CDR1 as MNHNS and CDR2 as SASEGT. The CDR3 is 15 residues long. The CDR3 DNA follows: TGTGCCAGCAGTGGGCTCTCCGTGCCAAACAATGAGCAGTTCTTC. Its translation is CASSGLSVPNNEQFF.

The chain links TRBV4-1 to TRBJ2-7; 12 bases match TRBD2. Germline V lookup: CDR1 MGHRA, CDR2 YSYEKL. V trimming: 4 bases; J trimming: 3 bases; junction bases outside the gene matches: 4. CDR3 size: 15 residues. CDR3 DNA sequence: TGCGCCAGCAGCCCGAGACTAGCGGGGGTCTACGAGCAGTACTTC. Its protein is CASSPRLAGVYEQYF.

As for this clonotype: A read error may explain this, as a much larger clone is one base away. The chain links TRBV12-3 or TRBV12-4 to TRBJ1-2, with 7 bases aligning to TRBD1. The ends lost 6 bases at V and 3 bases at J; junction bases unmatched: 7. CDR3 length equals 14 residues. The CDR3 region has the DNA TGTGCCAGCAGCGAGACAGGGACGGACTATGGCTACACCTTC. It specifies CASSETGTDYGYTF.

This chain connects TRBV6-6 to TRBJ1-1; 7 nucleotides align to TRBD1. With 2 bases clipped from V and 7 bases from J, the junction kept 10 bases outside the gene matches. The CDR3 has 15 residues. Germline V gives CDR1 MNHNY, CDR2 SVGAGI (reference sequence). The CDR3 sequence: CASSYTNRGGVEAFF. CDR3 sequence (DNA): TGTGCCAGCAGTTACACTAACAGGGGCGGAGTTGAAGCTTTCTTT.

The gene calls are TRBV6-6 and TRBJ2-7; the match to TRBD2 covers 11 bases. Trimming cost V 4 bases and J 4 bases; bases outside gene matches: 9. There are 16 residues in the CDR3. Germline V gene data show CDR1 as MNHNY and CDR2 as SVGAGI (reference sequence). CDR3 loop: CASSWAGTSGEYEQYF. The CDR3 bases are TGTGCCAGCAGTTGGGCAGGGACTAGCGGAGAATACGAGCAGTACTTC.

The chain couples TRBV5-1 to TRBJ2-2; TRBD1 aligns across 7 bases. The V gene's germline CDR1 is SGHRS and CDR2 YFSETQ. CDR3 length: 15 amino acids. The junction had 6 bases not matched to a gene; V was cut back by 4 bases and J by 3 bases. CDR3 amino acids: CASSEQGIDTGELFF. DNA for the CDR3: TGCGCCAGCAGCGAACAGGGGATTGACACCGGGGAGCTGTTTTTT.

The chain uses TRBV5-6 and TRBJ2-7; no firm D call. This CDR3 has 14 amino acids. CDR1 is SGHDT and CDR2 is YYEEEE in the germline V gene. V was cut by 2 bases and J by 5 bases, with 14 bases left in between. The CDR3 bases are TGTGCCAGCAGCTTAAGACCCACCTGGGACGAGCAGTACTTC. It encodes CASSLRPTWDEQYF.

The V and J genes are TRBV5-1 and TRBJ2-1; a weak D match, TRBD2 (6 bases). The CDR3 is made up of 16 amino acids. Germline CDR1 SGHRS, CDR2 YFSETQ. Trimming pared 3 bases from V and 1 base from J, leaving 14 bases between. CDR3 nucleotides: TGCGCCAGCAGCTCACAGACGGGGGTTTCCTACAATGAGCAGTTCTTC. Translated: CASSSQTGVSYNEQFF.

This clonotype was observed a few times. The J gene is TRBJ1-5, the V gene TRBV10-3; 8 nucleotides align to TRBD1. There are 16 residues in the CDR3. J gave up 6 bases and V 1 base, and 8 bases lay outside the gene matches. Germline lookup yields CDR1 ENHRY and CDR2 SYGVKD. The CDR3 here is CAISEFDRGGSQPQHF. CDR3 nucleotides: TGTGCCATCAGTGAGTTTGACAGGGGAGGGTCTCAGCCCCAGCATTTT.

The chain links TRBV7-8 to TRBJ1-1; D unresolved. V lost 8 bases and J 3 bases, leaving 10 bases between the germline ends. CDR1 and CDR2 (germline): SGHVS, FQNEAQ. This CDR3 contains 12 residues. The CDR3 reads CASLTVDTEAFF. For the CDR3, the DNA is TGTGCCAGCTTGACCGTAGACACTGAAGCTTTCTTT.

The chain links TRBV12-3 or TRBV12-4 to TRBJ2-7, with D possibly matching TRBD1 (6 bases). The V end was cut by 7 bases, the J end by 4 bases, with 17 bases between. The length of the CDR3 is 14 residues. The DNA for the CDR3 is TGTGCCAGCACCTTCGGGACATTTTCTTACGAGCAGTACTTC. Translated: CASTFGTFSYEQYF.

The genes are TRBV28 and TRBJ1-2, with 10 bases matching TRBD1. The CDR3 contains 15 residues. CDR1 is MDHEN, CDR2 SYDVKM, per germline. The V gene end was trimmed by 4 bases and the J gene end by 6 bases; junction bases not matched to a gene: 8. The CDR3: CASSSRQGALDGYTF. Here the CDR3 DNA reads TGTGCCAGCAGTTCAAGACAGGGGGCTTTAGATGGCTACACCTTC.

The chain combines TRBV4-1 with TRBJ2-2; D is uncertain. The V end was cut by 3 bases, the J end by 3 bases, with 2 bases between. The CDR3 extends over 12 amino acids. Germline CDR1 and CDR2: MGHRA and YSYEKL. The CDR3 coding sequence is TGCGCCAGCAGCCACTACACCGGGGAGCTGTTTTTT. The encoded protein is CASSHYTGELFF.

The V call is TRBV4-2, the J call TRBJ2-2; D perhaps matches TRBD1 (6 bases). The CDR3 length is 16 residues. The germline V gene has CDR1 LGHNA and CDR2 YNFKEQ. V lost 1 base and J 5 bases, leaving 14 bases between the germline ends. For the CDR3, the DNA is TGTGCCAGCAGCCAAGCCCCAGGGGTTGAGACCGGGGAGCTGTTTTTT. This translates into CASSQAPGVETGELFF.